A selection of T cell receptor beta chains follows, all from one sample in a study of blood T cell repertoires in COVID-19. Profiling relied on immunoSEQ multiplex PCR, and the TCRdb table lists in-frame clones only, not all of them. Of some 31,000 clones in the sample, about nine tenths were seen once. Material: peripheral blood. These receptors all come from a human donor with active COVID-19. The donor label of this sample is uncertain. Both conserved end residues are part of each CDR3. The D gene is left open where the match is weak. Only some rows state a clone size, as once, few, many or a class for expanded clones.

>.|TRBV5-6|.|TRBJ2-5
CASSLERVQETQYF
TGTGCCAGCAGCTTGGAGCGTGTTCAAGAGACCCAGTACTTC
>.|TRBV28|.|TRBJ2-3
CASRSPSLGHVDTQYF
TGTGCCAGCAGGTCCCCGAGTCTGGGGCACGTGGATACGCAGTATTTT
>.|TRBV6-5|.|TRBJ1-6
CASSLAEYNSPLHF
TGTGCCAGCAGTTTAGCAGAATATAATTCACCCCTCCACTTT
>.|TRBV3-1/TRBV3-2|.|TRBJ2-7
CASSTTGEQYF
TGTGCCAGCAGCACGACGGGCGAGCAGTACTTC
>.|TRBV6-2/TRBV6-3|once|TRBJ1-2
CASSYLGAGGYTF
TGTGCCAGCAGTTATTTGGGGGCTGGTGGCTACACCTTC
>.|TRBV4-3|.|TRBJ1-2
CASSQDRGWYGYTF
TGCGCCAGCAGCCAAGATCGGGGATGGTATGGCTACACCTTC
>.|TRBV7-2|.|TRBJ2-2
CASMWRQGTGELFF
TGTGCCAGTATGTGGAGGCAGGGGACCGGGGAGCTGTTTTTT
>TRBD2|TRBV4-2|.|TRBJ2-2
CASSQELAGGTGELFF
TGTGCCAGCAGCCAAGAACTAGCGGGGGGTACCGGGGAGCTGTTTTTT
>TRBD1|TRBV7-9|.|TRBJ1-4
CASSLDRGLGEKLFF
TGTGCCAGCAGCTTAGACAGGGGGCTCGGTGAAAAACTGTTTTTT
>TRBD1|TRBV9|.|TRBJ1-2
CASSVQGDGGYTF
TGTGCCAGCAGCGTACAGGGGGATGGTGGCTACACCTTC
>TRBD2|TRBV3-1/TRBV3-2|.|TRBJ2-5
CASSLSSGGYRETQYF
TGTGCCAGCAGCCTATCTAGCGGGGGGTATCGAGAGACCCAGTACTTC
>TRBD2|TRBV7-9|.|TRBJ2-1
CASSLYREANNEQFF
TGTGCCAGCAGCTTATACCGGGAGGCAAACAATGAGCAGTTCTTC
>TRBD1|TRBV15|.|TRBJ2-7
CATRSGTGGFNEQYF
TGTGCCACAAGAAGTGGGACAGGGGGCTTTAACGAGCAGTACTTC
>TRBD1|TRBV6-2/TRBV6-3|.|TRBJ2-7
CASSYWTGAYEQYF
TGTGCCAGCAGTTACTGGACAGGTGCCTACGAGCAGTACTTC
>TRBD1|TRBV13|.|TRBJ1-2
CASSQQGVSNYGYTF
TGTGCCAGCAGTCAACAGGGGGTCTCTAACTATGGCTACACCTTC
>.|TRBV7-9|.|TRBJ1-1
CASEKQGTEAFF
TGTGCCAGCGAGAAACAGGGCACTGAAGCTTTCTTT
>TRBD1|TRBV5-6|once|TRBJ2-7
CASSYGQGRYEQYF
TGTGCCAGCAGTTACGGACAGGGTCGGTACGAGCAGTACTTC
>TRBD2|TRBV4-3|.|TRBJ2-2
CASSRDGGVSTGELFF
TGCGCCAGCAGCCGGGACGGGGGGGTGTCCACCGGGGAGCTGTTTTTT
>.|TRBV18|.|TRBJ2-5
CASSPRELQETQYF
TGTGCCAGCTCTCCCCGGGAGTTACAAGAGACCCAGTACTTC
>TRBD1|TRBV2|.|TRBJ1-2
CASSEQGLAGGGYTF
TGTGCCAGCAGTGAACAAGGGTTGGCAGGGGGTGGCTACACCTTC
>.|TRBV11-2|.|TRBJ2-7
CASSSSGNHNEQYF
TGTGCCAGCAGCTCCTCCGGGAACCACAACGAGCAGTACTTC
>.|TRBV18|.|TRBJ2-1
CASSLMGASYNEQFF
TGTGCCAGCTCCCTCATGGGGGCCTCCTACAATGAGCAGTTCTTC
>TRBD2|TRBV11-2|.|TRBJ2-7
CASSISGTYYEQYF
TGTGCCAGCAGCATTAGCGGGACATACTACGAGCAGTACTTC
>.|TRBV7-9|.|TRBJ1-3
CASSLLGRNSGNTIYF
TGTGCCAGCAGCTTATTGGGCAGGAACTCTGGAAACACCATATATTTT
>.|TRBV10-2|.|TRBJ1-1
CASSEYPGEAFF
TGCGCCAGCAGTGAGTATCCAGGGGAGGCTTTCTTT
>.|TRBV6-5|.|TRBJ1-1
CASREPGGNTEAFF
TGTGCCAGCAGGGAGCCGGGGGGGAACACTGAAGCTTTCTTT
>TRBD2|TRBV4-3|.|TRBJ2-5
CASSQDPSGGWTQYF
TGCGCCAGCAGCCAAGATCCTAGCGGGGGGTGGACCCAGTACTTC
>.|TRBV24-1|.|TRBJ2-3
CATSDLTNEDWDTQYF
TGTGCCACCAGTGATTTGACGAACGAGGACTGGGATACGCAGTATTTT
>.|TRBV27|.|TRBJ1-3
CASRDISGNTIYF
TGTGCCAGCAGGGACATCTCTGGAAACACCATATATTTT
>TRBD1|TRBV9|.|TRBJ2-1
CASSAGQGPYNEQFF
TGTGCCAGCAGCGCCGGACAGGGTCCCTACAATGAGCAGTTCTTC
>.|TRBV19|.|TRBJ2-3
CASSTTGGRSTDTQYF
TGTGCCAGTAGTACCACCGGGGGAAGGAGCACAGATACGCAGTATTTT
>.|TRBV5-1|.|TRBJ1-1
CASSSQMNTEAFF
TGCGCCAGCAGCTCCCAGATGAACACTGAAGCTTTCTTT
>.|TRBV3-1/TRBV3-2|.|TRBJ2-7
CASSQTFTGEQYF
TGTGCCAGCAGCCAAACATTTACAGGGGAGCAGTACTTC
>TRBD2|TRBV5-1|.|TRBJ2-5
CASSFALAGEAQETQYF
TGCGCCAGCAGCTTTGCCCTAGCGGGGGAAGCTCAAGAGACCCAGTACTTC
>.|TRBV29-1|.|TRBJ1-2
CSVAETQWGYTF
TGCAGCGTTGCGGAGACCCAATGGGGCTACACCTTC
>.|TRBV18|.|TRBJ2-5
CASSPPAGLKETQYF
TGTGCCAGCTCACCACCGGCCGGGTTAAAAGAGACCCAGTACTTC
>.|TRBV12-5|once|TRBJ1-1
CASGLVGAGNTEAFF
TGTGCTAGTGGTTTGGTGGGCGCTGGGAACACTGAAGCTTTCTTT
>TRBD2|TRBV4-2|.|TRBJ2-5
CASSQDLAGDQETQYF
TGTGCCAGCAGCCAAGATTTAGCGGGGGATCAAGAGACCCAGTACTTC
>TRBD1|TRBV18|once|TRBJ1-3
CASSPQQGAGNTIYF
TGTGCCAGCTCACCGCAACAGGGGGCCGGAAACACCATATATTTT